The 32 T cell receptor beta chains below were found in one sample sequenced in a study of shared clonotypes between healthy human individuals. Here immunoSEQ multiplex PCR was the method, and the copy in TCRdb shows in-frame clones only, minus some. Of millions of clones in the sample, roughly 94% were seen once. The sequenced sample consisted of naive CD4+ T cells sorted from blood. Subset: CD45RA+ positively selected. These receptors were taken from a man aged 18 to 29 in good health.

The chain has TRBV6-5 and TRBJ2-2, with 9 nucleotides matching TRBD2. The CDR3 is 14 residues long. J was trimmed by 2 bases and V by 8 bases; bases with no gene match: 3. Germline V gene sequence: CDR1 MNHEY, CDR2 SVGAGI. The CDR3, as DNA: TGTGCCAGCGGCGGGAGGGTTAACACCGGGGAGCTGTTTTTT. Its protein product is CASGGRVNTGELFF.

On this clone: A read error is possible here, since a much larger clone lies one base away. The CDR3 protein is CASSFSYEQYF. The CDR3 DNA follows: TGCGCCAGCAGCTTCTCCTACGAGCAGTACTTC. The chain is built from TRBV5-1 and TRBJ2-5; the D is unclear. The assigned J gene may be wrong: the sequence end matches TRBJ2-7 better. The V gene's germline CDR1 is SGHRS and CDR2 YFSETQ. This CDR3 is 11 amino acids long.

The chain combines TRBV11-2 with TRBJ2-5, with 7 bases lining up with TRBD2. V trimming: 4 bases; J trimming: 2 bases; junction bases outside the gene matches: 10. The CDR3 is 16 amino acids. CDR1 and CDR2 from the germline V gene are SGHAT and FQNNGV. The CDR3 loop is CASSSVRTRSQETQYF. The CDR3, as DNA: TGTGCCAGCAGCTCTGTACGGACTAGATCACAAGAGACCCAGTACTTC.

This clone was seen a single time. The rearrangement uses TRBV5-1 and TRBJ2-5; D is ambiguous. The V end was cut by 2 bases, the J end by 3 bases, with 17 bases between. The CDR3 consists of 16 residues. CDR1 is SGHRS, CDR2 YFSETQ, per germline. The CDR3 here is CASSFTRLVSEETQYF. The CDR3 nucleotides read TGCGCCAGCAGCTTTACCCGCCTTGTAAGTGAAGAGACCCAGTACTTC.

The chain links TRBV28 to TRBJ2-7; 10 bases fit TRBD1. CDR1 is MDHEN and CDR2 is SYDVKM in the germline V gene. After removal of 5 bases from V and 0 bases from J, the junction contained 7 bases not matched to a gene. This CDR3 has 16 amino acids. Here the CDR3 DNA reads TGTGCCAGCAGTGGGACAGGGGACATACACTCCTACGAGCAGTACTTC. Protein: CASSGTGDIHSYEQYF.

V usage is TRBV19 and J usage is TRBJ1-6, with 7 bases that match TRBD1. The CDR3 loop spans 12 amino acids. Germline loops: CDR1 LNHDA, CDR2 SQIVND (reference sequence). V shed 10 bases and J 13 bases; nucleotides not matched to a gene: 10. CDR3 nucleotides: TGTGCCACCCGACAGGGCTCCTATCCCCTCCACTTT. Translating it yields CATRQGSYPLHF.

V gene TRBV7-9 combines with J gene TRBJ1-2; TRBD1 agrees at 10 bases. Trimming cost V 7 bases and J 2 bases; bases outside gene matches: 16. Germline CDR1 and CDR2: SEHNR and FQNEAQ (reference sequence). The CDR3 has 18 residues. The CDR3 sequence is CASTLTRDRGMANYGYTF. Here the CDR3 DNA reads TGTGCCAGCACCTTGACTAGGGACAGGGGTATGGCGAACTATGGCTACACCTTC.

The rearrangement joins TRBV12-5 to TRBJ2-7; a possible D gene is TRBD2 (6 bases). The germline V gene has CDR1 LGHNT and CDR2 FRNRAP. The CDR3 has 15 residues. The ends were cut back, 5 bases at V and 3 bases at J, with 17 bases in the middle. In nucleotides, the CDR3 is TGTGCTAGTGGTCCCCGAGCAGGGAGGATCTACGAGCAGTACTTC. It encodes CASGPRAGRIYEQYF.

CDR3 sequence reads: CASSFAGGHLYEQYF. CDR3 in DNA: TGTGCCAGCAGCTTCGCGGGGGGCCACCTCTACGAGCAGTACTTC. This chain uses TRBV11-2 with TRBJ2-7; 8 bases are shared with TRBD2. The CDR3 loop spans 15 amino acids. V gave up 3 bases and J gave up 3 bases; unmatched junction bases: 7. Germline loops: CDR1 SGHAT, CDR2 FQNNGV.

DNA for the CDR3: TGCAGTGCCCGGCTAGCGTATGAGCAGTTCTTC. Its protein is CSARLAYEQFF. The gene calls are TRBV20-1 and TRBJ2-1; weak D call: TRBD2 (6 bases). There are 11 residues in the CDR3. From germline, CDR1 is DFQATT and CDR2 SNEGSKA (reference sequence). Trimming pared 6 bases from V and 8 bases from J, leaving 11 bases between.

The V and J genes are TRBV30 and TRBJ2-5, with 15 bases lining up with TRBD2. CDR1 is GTSNPN and CDR2 is SVGIG in the germline V gene (reference sequence). V shed 2 bases and J 5 bases; nucleotides not matched to a gene: 9. CDR3 length equals 17 residues. CDR3 coding DNA: TGTGCCTGGAGTTCCCTCCGGACTAGCGGGAGGGGGGAGACCCAGTACTTC. Translating gives CAWSSLRTSGRGETQYF.

The rearrangement links TRBV27 to TRBJ1-4; D ambiguous. Per germline, CDR1 MNHEY and CDR2 SMNVEV (reference sequence). This CDR3 is 16 amino acids long. V lost 6 bases and J 6 bases, leaving 20 bases between the germline ends. The chain's CDR3 is CASSPVIGVSDEKLFF. The CDR3 DNA reads TGTGCCAGCAGCCCTGTCATTGGGGTTAGTGATGAAAAACTGTTTTTT.

The CDR3 region has the DNA TGTGCCAGCTCACCACCAGGGGGTAGGGATAATTCACCCCTCCACTTT. Translating it yields CASSPPGGRDNSPLHF. The rearrangement joins TRBV18 to TRBJ1-6; D is possibly TRBD1 (6 bases). V shed 0 bases and J shed 5 bases, with 11 bases lying between them. This CDR3 is 16 amino acids long. CDR1 is KGHSH, CDR2 LQKENI, per germline.

The CDR3: CASSFGTANTGELFF. CDR3 nucleotides: TGTGCCAGCAGCTTCGGGACGGCGAACACCGGGGAGCTGTTTTTT. V usage is TRBV7-8 and J usage is TRBJ2-2; TRBD1 or TRBD2 may be the D gene (5 bases each). CDR1 is SGHVS and CDR2 is FQNEAQ in the germline V gene. The CDR3 has 15 residues. Trimming took off 3 bases at V and 0 bases at J, with 8 bases between the two ends.

In this sample, this clone turned up a few times. The chain couples TRBV6-5 to TRBJ1-2, with a tentative D call TRBD1 (5 bases). The CDR3 length is 12 residues. Germline CDR1 is MNHEY and CDR2 is SVGAGI. V was clipped by 7 bases and J by 6 bases, with 12 bases between them. CDR3 bases: TGTGCCAGCACCCGTGCAGGGAATGGCTACACCTTC. Translating gives CASTRAGNGYTF.

A note on this clone: Since a much larger clone is just one base distant, this may be a read error. In the same sample, other DNA sequences code for this CDR3. The chain employs TRBV5-1 and TRBJ1-1; 7 nucleotides agree with TRBD1. The CDR3 runs to 13 residues. Germline CDR1 SGHRS, CDR2 YFSETQ. The junction had 3 bases not matched to a gene; V was cut back by 4 bases and J by 3 bases. The CDR3 spells CASSRQGDTEAFF. The CDR3, as DNA: TGCGCCAGCAGCCGACAGGGAGACACTGAAGCTTTCTTT.

The chain employs TRBV11-2 and TRBJ1-5; no clear D. This CDR3 spans 13 amino acids. Between the trimmed V and J ends, which lost 3 bases and 7 bases, there was a span of 10 bases. Germline lookup yields CDR1 SGHAT and CDR2 FQNNGV. The CDR3 DNA reads as TGTGCCAGCAGCTTCACAGTGTCGCAGCCCCAGCATTTT. Its protein is CASSFTVSQPQHF. The variable domain in full, completed from reference TRBV11-2 and TRBJ1-5, reads EAGVAQSPRYKIIEKRQSVAFWCNPISGHATLYWYQQILGQGPKLLIQFQNNGVVDDSQLPKDRFSAERLKGVDSTLKIQPAKLEDSAVYLCASSFTVSQPQHFGDGTRLSIL.

The rearrangement joins TRBV5-6 to TRBJ1-1; 8 bases map to TRBD1. The CDR3 totals 14 residues. Germline V gene sequence: CDR1 SGHDT, CDR2 YYEEEE. V shed 5 bases, J shed 10 bases, and the junction held 13 bases outside the gene matches. The DNA for the CDR3 is TGTGCCAGCAGGGCGACAGGGGAGGATTGGAGAGCTTTCTTT. Translation: CASRATGEDWRAFF.

CDR3 loop: CASLRGNTGELFF. CDR3 nucleotide sequence: TGTGCCAGCCTTCGAGGGAACACCGGGGAGCTGTTTTTT. This sequence joins TRBV28 and TRBJ2-2; no reliable D call. The CDR3 totals 13 residues. CDR1 and CDR2 (germline): MDHEN, SYDVKM. The V and J ends lost 8 bases and 1 base respectively, with 8 bases between them.

J is TRBJ2-1 and V is TRBV5-1; tentative D call: TRBD2 (6 bases). Germline V gene lookup returns CDR1 SGHRS and CDR2 YFSETQ. V was cut by 3 bases and J by 8 bases, with 15 bases left in between. CDR3 size: 14 residues. The CDR3 DNA is TGCGCCAGCAGCTGGGCTCCCGGGAGAGATGAGCAGTTCTTC. Translating gives CASSWAPGRDEQFF.

The genes are TRBV5-1 and TRBJ1-1; TRBD1 matches at 7 bases. The CDR3 has 14 amino acids. Germline V gene lookup returns CDR1 SGHRS and CDR2 YFSETQ. Trimming removed 3 bases from V and 4 bases from J; junction bases left unmatched: 6. Here the CDR3 DNA reads TGCGCCAGCAGCTCCTTGGCAGGGGGCACTGAAGCTTTCTTT. Translating gives CASSSLAGGTEAFF.

To note about this clone: The junction shows a germline mismatch at one end, possibly a read error. The rearrangement links TRBV7-7 to TRBJ1-4, with D tentatively TRBD1 (5 bases). Germline CDR1 SSHAT, CDR2 FNYEAQ (reference sequence). The length of the CDR3 is 16 residues. The chain's CDR3 is CASSLGPTASNEKLFF. For the CDR3, the DNA is TGTGCTAGCAGCTTAGGCCCGACAGCCTCTAATGAAAAACTGTTTTTT.

For this clone: The sample has other DNA sequences that encode this CDR3 too. J is TRBJ1-2 and V is TRBV7-2; D unresolved. V lost 1 base and J 2 bases, leaving 5 bases between the germline ends. This CDR3 has 13 amino acids. Germline-derived CDR1 and CDR2 are SGHTA and FQGNSA. In DNA form, the CDR3 reads TGTGCCAGCAGCTTAGAGCGGAACTATGGCTACACCTTC. Amino acids: CASSLERNYGYTF.

This clone was seen only once. The gene calls are TRBV28 and TRBJ1-2; the D gene is possibly TRBD1 (5 bases). Per germline, CDR1 MDHEN and CDR2 SYDVKM. CDR3 size: 14 residues. V lost 7 bases, J lost 6 bases, and 18 bases lay in between. Written as DNA, the CDR3 is TGTGCCAGCAACGAAAGAGGGGATTGGAATGGCTACACCTTC. Translation: CASNERGDWNGYTF.

This chain joins TRBV5-4 and TRBJ2-3, with TRBD2 matching over 9 bases. This CDR3 is built from 18 residues. With V trimmed by 4 bases and J by 6 bases, 18 bases remained unmatched. The germline V gene has CDR1 SGHNT and CDR2 YYREEE (reference sequence). The CDR3 here is CASSPRGGGAYYHDTQYF. Written as DNA, the CDR3 is TGTGCCAGCAGCCCACGTGGCGGGGGGGCCTATTACCACGATACGCAGTATTTT.

V gene TRBV7-2 combines with J gene TRBJ1-3, with a tentative D call TRBD1 (5 bases). This CDR3 has 15 residues. Per the germline V gene, CDR1 is SGHTA and CDR2 is FQGNSA. The germline V and J ends were trimmed by 5 bases and 2 bases, with 13 bases remaining between them. The DNA for the CDR3 is TGTGCCAGCAGCCGCATGGGGGGACCTGGAAACACCATATATTTT. It translates to CASSRMGGPGNTIYF.

CDR3 amino acids: CASSLVTGTSGRRPDTQYF. The CDR3 DNA is TGTGCCAGCAGCTTAGTCACCGGGACTAGCGGGAGAAGGCCAGATACGCAGTATTTT. The gene calls are TRBV7-2 and TRBJ2-3, with TRBD2 matching 14 bases. The CDR3 totals 19 residues. The V and J ends lost 1 base and 4 bases, in that order; junction bases with no gene match: 10. Per the germline V gene, CDR1 is SGHTA and CDR2 is FQGNSA.

The J gene is TRBJ1-2, the V gene TRBV28, with 9 bases aligning to TRBD1. There are 16 residues in the CDR3. Germline loops: CDR1 MDHEN, CDR2 SYDVKM. V trimming: 6 bases; J trimming: 6 bases; junction bases outside the gene matches: 14. CDR3 bases: TGTGCCAGCAGCACGGCAGGGACAGGGTTAATACATGGCTACACCTTC. Amino acids: CASSTAGTGLIHGYTF.

J is TRBJ2-5 and V is TRBV4-1; 13 bases match TRBD2. After removal of 3 bases from V and 5 bases from J, the junction contained 6 bases not matched to a gene. The germline CDR1 and CDR2 sequences are MGHRA and YSYEKL. CDR3 size: 16 residues. For the CDR3, the DNA is TGCGCCAGCAGCCACGGACTAGCGGGAGTTCGGGAGACCCAGTACTTC. This sequence encodes CASSHGLAGVRETQYF.

On this clone: Distinct nucleotide sequences in the sample also encode this CDR3. The chain has TRBV10-1 and TRBJ1-1, with unresolved D. The germline V gene has CDR1 WNHNN and CDR2 SYGVQD (reference sequence). The V end lost 3 bases, the J end lost 0 bases, and 5 bases lay between the germline ends. The CDR3 is 13 residues long. The CDR3 here is CASSETMNTEAFF. CDR3 sequence (DNA): TGCGCCAGCAGTGAAACCATGAACACTGAAGCTTTCTTT.

V gene TRBV7-9 combines with J gene TRBJ2-1; D is unclear. Trimming shortened V by 7 bases and J by 7 bases, and 11 bases separated the two germline ends. The germline V gene has CDR1 SEHNR and CDR2 FQNEAQ (reference sequence). CDR3 length equals 12 residues. DNA of the CDR3: TGTGCCAGCACCCGGATCAGGAATGAGCAGTTCTTC. Translating it yields CASTRIRNEQFF.

This clone was counted between two and nine times. V and J are TRBV29-1 and TRBJ1-1; D ambiguous. V was cut by 4 bases and J by 7 bases, with 10 bases left in between. Germline loops: CDR1 SQVTM, CDR2 ANQGSEA. The CDR3 covers 11 residues. CDR3 protein: CSVVAVHEAFF. For the CDR3, the DNA is TGCAGCGTTGTAGCGGTGCATGAAGCTTTCTTT.